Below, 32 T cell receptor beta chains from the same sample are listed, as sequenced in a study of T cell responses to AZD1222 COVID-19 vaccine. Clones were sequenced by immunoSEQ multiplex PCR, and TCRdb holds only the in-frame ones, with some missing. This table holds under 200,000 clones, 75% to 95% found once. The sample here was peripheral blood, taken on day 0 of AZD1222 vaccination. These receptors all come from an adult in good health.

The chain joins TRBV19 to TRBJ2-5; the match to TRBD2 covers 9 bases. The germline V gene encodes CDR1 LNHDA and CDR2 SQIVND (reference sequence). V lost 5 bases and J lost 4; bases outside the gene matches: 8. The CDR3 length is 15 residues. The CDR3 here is CASSFGLAGRETQYF. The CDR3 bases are TGTGCCAGTAGTTTCGGGCTAGCGGGGAGAGAGACCCAGTACTTC.

This CDR3 is CASSYDSTHYNSPLHF. The DNA of the CDR3 is TGTGCCAGCAGTTACGACAGCACCCACTATAATTCACCCCTCCACTTT. The rearrangement links TRBV6-5 to TRBJ1-6; D perhaps matches TRBD1 (5 bases). The length of the CDR3 is 16 residues. V was trimmed by 2 bases and J by 3 bases, leaving 11 bases between them. The V gene's germline CDR1 is MNHEY and CDR2 SVGAGI.

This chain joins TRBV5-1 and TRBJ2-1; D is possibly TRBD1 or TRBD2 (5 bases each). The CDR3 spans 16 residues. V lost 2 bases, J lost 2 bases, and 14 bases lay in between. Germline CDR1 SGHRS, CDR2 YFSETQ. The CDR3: CASSLGGQGAYNEQFF. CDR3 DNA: TGCGCCAGCAGCTTAGGCGGGCAGGGCGCCTACAATGAGCAGTTCTTC.

CDR3 bases: TGCGCCAGCAGCTCGACAGGAGGCTCCTACGAGCAGTACTTC. It codes for CASSSTGGSYEQYF. This rearrangement joins TRBV5-1 to TRBJ2-7; D may be TRBD1 (6 bases). Trimming removed 3 bases from V and 0 bases from J, with 10 bases in between. Germline V gene sequence: CDR1 SGHRS, CDR2 YFSETQ. This CDR3 spans 14 amino acids. The whole variable domain, remainder taken from reference TRBV5-1 and TRBJ2-7, is KAGVTQTPRYLIKTRGQQVTLSCSPISGHRSVSWYQQTPGQGLQFLFEYFSETQRNKGNFPGRFSGRQFSNSRSEMNVSTLELGDSALYLCASSSTGGSYEQYFGPGTRLTVT.

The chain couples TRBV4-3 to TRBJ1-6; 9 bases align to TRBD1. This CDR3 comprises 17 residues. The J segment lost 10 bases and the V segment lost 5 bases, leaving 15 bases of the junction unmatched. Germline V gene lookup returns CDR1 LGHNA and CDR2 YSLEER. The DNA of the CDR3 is TGCGCCAGCAGCTCCGAAGCTCACGGACAGGGGAAATCACCCCTCCACTTT. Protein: CASSSEAHGQGKSPLHF.

The CDR3 nucleotides read TGTGCCAGCAGTCGACAGGGGAACACTGAAGCTTTCTTT. Protein: CASSRQGNTEAFF. The chain couples TRBV6-2 or TRBV6-3 to TRBJ1-1, with TRBD1 identical over 7 bases. The germline V gene has CDR1 MNHEY and CDR2 SVGEGT. The CDR3 extends over 13 amino acids. The ends lost 5 bases at V and 1 base at J; junction bases unmatched: 1.

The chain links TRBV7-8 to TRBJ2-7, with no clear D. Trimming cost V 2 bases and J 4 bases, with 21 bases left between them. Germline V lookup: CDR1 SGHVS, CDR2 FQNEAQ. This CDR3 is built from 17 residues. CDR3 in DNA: TGTGCCAGCAGCTTACCTGTATTAAGGGCTGTCGAGTACGAGCAGTACTTC. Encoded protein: CASSLPVLRAVEYEQYF.

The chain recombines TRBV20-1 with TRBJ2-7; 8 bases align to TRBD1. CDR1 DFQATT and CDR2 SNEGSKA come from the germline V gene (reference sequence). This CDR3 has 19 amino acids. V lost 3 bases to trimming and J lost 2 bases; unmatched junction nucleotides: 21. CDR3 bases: TGCAGTGCTAGTGGGTGGCGTAGGGTTACAGGGGGTAAGGCCTACGAGCAGTACTTC. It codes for CSASGWRRVTGGKAYEQYF.

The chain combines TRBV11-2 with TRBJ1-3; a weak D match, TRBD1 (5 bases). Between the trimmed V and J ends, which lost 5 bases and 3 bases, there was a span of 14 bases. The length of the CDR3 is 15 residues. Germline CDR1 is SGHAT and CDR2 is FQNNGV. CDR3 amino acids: CASSLVGEFGNTIYF. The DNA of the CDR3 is TGTGCCAGCAGCCTAGTAGGGGAATTTGGAAACACCATATATTTT.

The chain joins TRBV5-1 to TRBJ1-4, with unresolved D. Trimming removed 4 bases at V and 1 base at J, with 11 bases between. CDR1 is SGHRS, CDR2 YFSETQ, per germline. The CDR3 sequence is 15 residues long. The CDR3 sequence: CASSLIGITNEKLFF. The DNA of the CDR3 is TGCGCCAGCAGCCTGATAGGGATAACTAATGAAAAACTGTTTTTT. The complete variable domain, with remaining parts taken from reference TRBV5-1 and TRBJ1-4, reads KAGVTQTPRYLIKTRGQQVTLSCSPISGHRSVSWYQQTPGQGLQFLFEYFSETQRNKGNFPGRFSGRQFSNSRSEMNVSTLELGDSALYLCASSLIGITNEKLFFGSGTQLSVL.

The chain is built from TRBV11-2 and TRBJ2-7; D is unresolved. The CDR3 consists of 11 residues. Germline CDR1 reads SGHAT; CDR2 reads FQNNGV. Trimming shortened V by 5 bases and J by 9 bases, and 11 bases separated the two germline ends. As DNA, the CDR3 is TGTGCCAGCAGCCCGGGCGTGGGGCAGTACTTC. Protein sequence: CASSPGVGQYF.

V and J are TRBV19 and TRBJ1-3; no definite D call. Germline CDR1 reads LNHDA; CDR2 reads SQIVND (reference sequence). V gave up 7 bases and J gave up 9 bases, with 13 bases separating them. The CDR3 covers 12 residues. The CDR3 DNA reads TGTGCCAGTACAATGGCACGCGGCACCATATATTTT. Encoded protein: CASTMARGTIYF.

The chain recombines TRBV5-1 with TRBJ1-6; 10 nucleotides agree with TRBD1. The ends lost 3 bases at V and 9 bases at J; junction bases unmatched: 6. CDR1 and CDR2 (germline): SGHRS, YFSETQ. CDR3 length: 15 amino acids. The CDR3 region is CASSSGTGDGSPLHF. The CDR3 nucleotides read TGCGCCAGCAGCTCCGGGACAGGGGATGGTTCACCCCTCCACTTT.

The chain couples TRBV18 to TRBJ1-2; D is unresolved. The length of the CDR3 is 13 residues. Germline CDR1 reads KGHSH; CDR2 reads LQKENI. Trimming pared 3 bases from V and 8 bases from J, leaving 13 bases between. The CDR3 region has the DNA TGTGCCAGCTCACCTCTTAAGGGTAACGGCTACACCTTC. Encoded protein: CASSPLKGNGYTF.

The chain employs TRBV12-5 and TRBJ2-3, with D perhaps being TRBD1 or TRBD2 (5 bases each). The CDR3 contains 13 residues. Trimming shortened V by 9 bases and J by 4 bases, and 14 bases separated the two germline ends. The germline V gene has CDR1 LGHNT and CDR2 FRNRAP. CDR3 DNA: TGTGCTAGCTCCCGGGGCGTCCCAGATACGCAGTATTTT. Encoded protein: CASSRGVPDTQYF.

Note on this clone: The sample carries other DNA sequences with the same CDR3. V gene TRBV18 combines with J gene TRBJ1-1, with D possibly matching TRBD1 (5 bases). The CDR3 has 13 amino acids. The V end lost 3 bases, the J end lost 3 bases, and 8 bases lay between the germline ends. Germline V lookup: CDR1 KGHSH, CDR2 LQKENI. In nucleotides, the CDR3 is TGTGCCAGCTCACCTACGGGGGACACTGAAGCTTTCTTT. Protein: CASSPTGDTEAFF.

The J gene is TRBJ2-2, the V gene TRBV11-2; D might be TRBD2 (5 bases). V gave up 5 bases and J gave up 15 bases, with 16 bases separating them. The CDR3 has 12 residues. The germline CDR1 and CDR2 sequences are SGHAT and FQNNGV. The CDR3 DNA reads TGTGCCAGCAGCCTCATCCGGGGAGTCGTGTTTTTT. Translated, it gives CASSLIRGVVFF.

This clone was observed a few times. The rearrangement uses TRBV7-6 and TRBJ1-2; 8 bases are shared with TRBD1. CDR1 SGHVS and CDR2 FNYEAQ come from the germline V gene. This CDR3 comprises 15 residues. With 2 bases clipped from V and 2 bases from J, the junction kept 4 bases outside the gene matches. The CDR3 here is CASSLNQGANYGYTF. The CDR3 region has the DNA TGTGCCAGCAGCTTAAATCAGGGGGCAAACTATGGCTACACCTTC.

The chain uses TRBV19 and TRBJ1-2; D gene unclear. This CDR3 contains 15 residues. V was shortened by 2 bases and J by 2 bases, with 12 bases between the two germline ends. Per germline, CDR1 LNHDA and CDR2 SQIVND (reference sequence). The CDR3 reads CASSISVGPNYGYTF. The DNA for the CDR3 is TGTGCCAGTAGTATATCGGTAGGGCCCAACTATGGCTACACCTTC. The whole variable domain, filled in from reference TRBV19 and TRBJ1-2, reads DGGITQSPKYLFRKEGQNVTLSCEQNLNHDAMYWYRQDPGQGLRLIYYSQIVNDFQKGDIAEGYSVSREKKESFPLTVTSAQKNPTAFYLCASSISVGPNYGYTFGSGTRLTVV.

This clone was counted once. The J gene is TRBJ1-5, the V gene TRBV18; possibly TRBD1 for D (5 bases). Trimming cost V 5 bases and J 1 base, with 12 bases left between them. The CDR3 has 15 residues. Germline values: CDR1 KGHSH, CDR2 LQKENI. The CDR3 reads CASSAGTRSNQPQHF. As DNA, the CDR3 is TGTGCCAGCTCAGCCGGGACCCGAAGCAATCAGCCCCAGCATTTT.

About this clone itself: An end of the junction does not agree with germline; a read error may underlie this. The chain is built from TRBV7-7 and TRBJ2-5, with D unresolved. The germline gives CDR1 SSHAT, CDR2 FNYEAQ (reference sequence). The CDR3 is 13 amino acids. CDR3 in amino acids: CASSLEYQETQYF. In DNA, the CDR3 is TGTGCTAGCAGCTTAGAGTACCAAGAGACCCAGTACTTC.

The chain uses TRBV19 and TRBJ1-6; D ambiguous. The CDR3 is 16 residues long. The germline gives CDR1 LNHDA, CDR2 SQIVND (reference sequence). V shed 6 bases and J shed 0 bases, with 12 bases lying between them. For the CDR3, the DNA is TGTGCCAGTAGAAAAAGGGAAGGCTCCTATAATTCACCCCTCCACTTT. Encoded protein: CASRKREGSYNSPLHF.

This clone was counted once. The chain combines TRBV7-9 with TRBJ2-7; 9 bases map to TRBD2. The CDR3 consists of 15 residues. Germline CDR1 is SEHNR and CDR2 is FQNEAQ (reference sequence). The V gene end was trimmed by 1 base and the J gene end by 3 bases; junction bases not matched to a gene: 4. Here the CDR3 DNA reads TGTGCCAGCAGCTTAGATAGTAGCGGGGGCTACGAGCAGTACTTC. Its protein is CASSLDSSGGYEQYF.

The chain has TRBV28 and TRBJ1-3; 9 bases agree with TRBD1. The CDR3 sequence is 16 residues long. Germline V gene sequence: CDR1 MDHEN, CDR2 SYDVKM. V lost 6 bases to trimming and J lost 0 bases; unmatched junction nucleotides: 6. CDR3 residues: CASSQGQGSSGNTIYF. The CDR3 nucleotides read TGTGCCAGCAGCCAGGGACAGGGTAGCTCTGGAAACACCATATATTTT.

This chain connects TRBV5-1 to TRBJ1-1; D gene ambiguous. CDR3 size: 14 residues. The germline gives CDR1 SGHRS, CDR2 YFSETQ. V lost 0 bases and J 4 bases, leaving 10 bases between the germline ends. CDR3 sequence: CASSLDGIRTEAFF. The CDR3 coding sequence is TGCGCCAGCAGCTTGGATGGGATTCGCACTGAAGCTTTCTTT.

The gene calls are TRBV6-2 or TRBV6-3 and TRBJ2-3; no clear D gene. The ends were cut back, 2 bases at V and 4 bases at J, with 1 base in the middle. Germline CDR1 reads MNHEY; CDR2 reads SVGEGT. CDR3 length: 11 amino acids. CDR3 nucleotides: TGTGCCAGCAGTTACGCAGATACGCAGTATTTT. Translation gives CASSYADTQYF.

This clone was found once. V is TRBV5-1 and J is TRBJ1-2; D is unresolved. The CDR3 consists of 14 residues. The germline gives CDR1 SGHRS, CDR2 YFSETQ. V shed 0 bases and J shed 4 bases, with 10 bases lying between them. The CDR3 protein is CASSLGDGIYGYTF. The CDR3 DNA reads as TGCGCCAGCAGCTTGGGAGACGGCATCTATGGCTACACCTTC.

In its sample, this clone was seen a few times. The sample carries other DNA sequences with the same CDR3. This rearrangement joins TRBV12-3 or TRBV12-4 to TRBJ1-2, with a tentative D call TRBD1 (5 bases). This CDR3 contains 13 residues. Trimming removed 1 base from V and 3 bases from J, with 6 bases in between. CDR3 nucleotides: TGTGCCAGCAGTTTAGGGGGGGACTATGGCTACACCTTC. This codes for CASSLGGDYGYTF.

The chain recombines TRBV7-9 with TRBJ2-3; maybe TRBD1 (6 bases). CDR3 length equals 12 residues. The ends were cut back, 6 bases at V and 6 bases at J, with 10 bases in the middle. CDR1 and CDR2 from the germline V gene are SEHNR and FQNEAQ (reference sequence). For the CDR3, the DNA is TGTGCCAGCAGTCGTGGGGGCGATACGCAGTATTTT. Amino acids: CASSRGGDTQYF.

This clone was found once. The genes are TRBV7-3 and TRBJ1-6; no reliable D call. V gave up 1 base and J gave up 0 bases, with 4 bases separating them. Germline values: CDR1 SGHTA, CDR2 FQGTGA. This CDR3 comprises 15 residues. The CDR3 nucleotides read TGTGCCAGCAGCTTAAGCAGCTCCTATAATTCACCCCTCCACTTT. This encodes CASSLSSSYNSPLHF. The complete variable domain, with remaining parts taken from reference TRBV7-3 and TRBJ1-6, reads GAGVSQTPSNKVTEKGKYVELRCDPISGHTALYWYRQSLGQGPEFLIYFQGTGAADDSGLPNDRFFAVRPEGSVSTLKIQRTERGDSAVYLCASSLSSSYNSPLHFGNGTRLTVT.

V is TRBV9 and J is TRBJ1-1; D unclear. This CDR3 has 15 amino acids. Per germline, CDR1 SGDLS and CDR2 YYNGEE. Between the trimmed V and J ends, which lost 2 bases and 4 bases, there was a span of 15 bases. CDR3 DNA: TGTGCCAGCAGCGTTGGGCAGGCTAGAACCACTGAAGCTTTCTTT. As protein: CASSVGQARTTEAFF.

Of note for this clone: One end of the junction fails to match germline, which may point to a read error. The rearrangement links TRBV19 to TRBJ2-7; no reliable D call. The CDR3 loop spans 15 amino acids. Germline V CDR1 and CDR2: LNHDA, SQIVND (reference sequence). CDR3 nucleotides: TGTGCCAGTAGTACGGCCCGACGAAGCGCCTACGGGCAGTACTTC. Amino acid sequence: CASSTARRSAYGQYF.